This T cell receptor beta chain comes out of a study of T cell changes during pregnancy in multiple sclerosis. Trimming removed 0 bases from V and 3 bases from J, with 14 bases in between. This CDR3 contains 16 residues. The germline CDR1 and CDR2 sequences are SGDLS and YYNGEE. Method: immunoSEQ multiplex PCR; TCRdb's copy keeps in-frame clones and lacks some. The sample has 10,000 to 12,000 clones; about 89% are singletons. This material consisted of CD8+ T cells from peripheral blood mononuclear cells, taken in the first trimester of pregnancy. The chain has TRBV9 and TRBJ2-3; TRBD2 is a possible D gene (5 bases). The clonotype originates from a female donor in good health, enrolled as a control in a pregnancy study. CDR3 in amino acids: CASSVGSGLLTDTQYF. The CDR3 DNA follows: TGTGCCAGCAGCGTAGGGTCAGGACTTTTAACAGATACGCAGTATTTT.